This T cell receptor (beta chain) was captured in a study of CD8+CD57+ T cells in acquired aplastic anemia (dated by TCRdb to the late 2010s). For context, the study as a whole: DNA extracted from sorted CD4+ and CD8+ cells had a mean of roughly 3.4 ug, with a range of roughly 0.2 to 30 ug. CD8+CD57+ expansion was defined as frequency above the mean frequency observed in healthy subjects. Overall study outcomes, separate from this receptor: Twenty-nine CD8+ CDR3 sequences were found to be shared between patients and controls, but these sequences appeared to be highly expressed in patients and within the immunodominant clones of the patients. Between patients and healthy controls, no significant difference in CD8+ Simpson's diversity was found (P=0.060).

The patients picked for sequencing were ones in whom flow cytometry had shown an expansion of CD8+CD57+ cells. Severe acquired aplastic anemia was diagnosed in all patients according to International Study of Aplastic Anemia and Agranulocytosis and Camitta criteria. Patients had received no therapy at the time of blood sampling. TCR repertoires of sorted CD4+ and CD8+ blood T cells from severe aplastic anemia patients and healthy subjects were deep-sequenced in the study. Patients were enrolled under clinicaltrials.gov protocols 00001620, 01623167, 00001397, 00071045, 00081523 and 00961064 in the USA. Ficoll-Paque density gradient centrifugation was used to isolate peripheral blood mononuclear cells. Before DNA extraction, CD4+ and CD8+ T cells were sorted by FACS or by magnetic beads. Genomic DNA served as template for TCR beta VDJ combination and CDR3 sequence profiling. An Illumina HiSeq 2000 was used for TCR repertoire sequencing. The published analysis was carried out like this. Repertoires were assessed using TRBV/TRBJ rearrangement plots, CDR3 size and DJ length profiles, and Simpson's diversity index. The immunodominant clone was defined as the most abundant DNA sequence in deep sequencing data. CDR3 amino acid sequences were checked for sharing between subjects and were compared against published repertoires and the VDJdb database. TCRdb passed the public sequencing reads through fastp at Q25 and MiXCR, retaining productive beta sequences. Entries are consolidated by CDR3 protein sequence, retaining the most common genes and DNA. What appears here as the V and J calls and clone size reflects TCRdb's work, not the paper's. Present in this sample are more than 150,000 distinct CDR3 sequences, less than 50% of which were seen just once. The ten biggest clones cover roughly 2.9% of the sample.

V is cut back by 2 bases and J by 6 bases, with 6 bases in the junction unmatched. Including cysteine and phenylalanine, the CDR3 has 14 amino acids. The sequence is cut down to CDR3 DNA, 42 bases in frame from base 1. In the germline V gene, CDR1 corresponds to WSHSY and CDR2 to SAAADI. About this clonotype: This receptor's antigen is unknown. No base quality values were provided; no much bigger clone lies one nucleotide off.

The sample consisted of sorted CD4+, CD8+, or CD8+CD57+ T cells (not recorded which) from PBMCs. The chain is assembled from TRBV10-2 and TRBJ2-7; the junction holds 8 bases that match TRBD1. This TCR came from a human donor with aplastic anemia. The CDR3 corresponds to CASSEQQGAAEQYF. In nucleotides, the sequence is TGCGCCAGCAGTGAGCAGCAGGGGGCTGCCGAGCAGTACTTC.